This T cell receptor (beta chain) is drawn from a study of cytomegalovirus exposure and HLA in healthy donors. Study background: Approximately 85 million unique TCRs from HLA-typed donors made up an early data release. Study outcomes and limitations: The authors judged a highly shared variant cluster likely a sequencing artifact.

Donors in the study were healthy people who gave bone marrow. Looked up from germline, CDR1 is SNHLY and CDR2 is FYNNEI. Trimming took off 7 bases at V and 7 bases at J, with 14 bases between the two ends. The CDR3 totals 12 residues. A word on this clone: As yet, its antigen is unknown.

It was with 60 Vbeta and 13 Jbeta primers that the PCR ran. Generated by immunoSEQ multiplex PCR, the TCRdb table keeps only in-frame clones and is missing some. The table includes some 200,000 clones, 81% detected once. Sequenced material: PBMCs. The chain employs TRBV2 and TRBJ2-7, with D possibly TRBD2 on 6 matching bases. The sequence was obtained from a man aged 50 to 60 in good health and CMV-seronegative. In DNA form, the CDR3 reads TGTGCCAGCACCGACGGGAGAATTGAGCAGTACTTC. Translation gives CASTDGRIEQYF.